This T cell receptor beta chain was observed in a study of blood T cell repertoires in COVID-19. Germline trimming cut 7 bases from V and 4 bases from J; bases unmatched to any gene: 12. The CDR3 is 16 residues long. CDR1 is LGHNT and CDR2 is FRNRAP in the germline V gene. TCRdb's table, derived via immunoSEQ multiplex PCR, lists solely in-frame clones and lacks some. This sample has a few hundred thousand clones, with 87% found just once. The receptor was isolated from a man aged 50 to 59 with active or convalescent COVID-19. The J gene is TRBJ2-2, the V gene TRBV12-5; 7 bases agree with TRBD2. Material for sequencing was peripheral blood. This chain's CDR3 is CASDPRTGRITGELFF. DNA of the CDR3: TGTGCTAGTGACCCTCGGACCGGGAGGATCACCGGGGAGCTGTTTTTT.